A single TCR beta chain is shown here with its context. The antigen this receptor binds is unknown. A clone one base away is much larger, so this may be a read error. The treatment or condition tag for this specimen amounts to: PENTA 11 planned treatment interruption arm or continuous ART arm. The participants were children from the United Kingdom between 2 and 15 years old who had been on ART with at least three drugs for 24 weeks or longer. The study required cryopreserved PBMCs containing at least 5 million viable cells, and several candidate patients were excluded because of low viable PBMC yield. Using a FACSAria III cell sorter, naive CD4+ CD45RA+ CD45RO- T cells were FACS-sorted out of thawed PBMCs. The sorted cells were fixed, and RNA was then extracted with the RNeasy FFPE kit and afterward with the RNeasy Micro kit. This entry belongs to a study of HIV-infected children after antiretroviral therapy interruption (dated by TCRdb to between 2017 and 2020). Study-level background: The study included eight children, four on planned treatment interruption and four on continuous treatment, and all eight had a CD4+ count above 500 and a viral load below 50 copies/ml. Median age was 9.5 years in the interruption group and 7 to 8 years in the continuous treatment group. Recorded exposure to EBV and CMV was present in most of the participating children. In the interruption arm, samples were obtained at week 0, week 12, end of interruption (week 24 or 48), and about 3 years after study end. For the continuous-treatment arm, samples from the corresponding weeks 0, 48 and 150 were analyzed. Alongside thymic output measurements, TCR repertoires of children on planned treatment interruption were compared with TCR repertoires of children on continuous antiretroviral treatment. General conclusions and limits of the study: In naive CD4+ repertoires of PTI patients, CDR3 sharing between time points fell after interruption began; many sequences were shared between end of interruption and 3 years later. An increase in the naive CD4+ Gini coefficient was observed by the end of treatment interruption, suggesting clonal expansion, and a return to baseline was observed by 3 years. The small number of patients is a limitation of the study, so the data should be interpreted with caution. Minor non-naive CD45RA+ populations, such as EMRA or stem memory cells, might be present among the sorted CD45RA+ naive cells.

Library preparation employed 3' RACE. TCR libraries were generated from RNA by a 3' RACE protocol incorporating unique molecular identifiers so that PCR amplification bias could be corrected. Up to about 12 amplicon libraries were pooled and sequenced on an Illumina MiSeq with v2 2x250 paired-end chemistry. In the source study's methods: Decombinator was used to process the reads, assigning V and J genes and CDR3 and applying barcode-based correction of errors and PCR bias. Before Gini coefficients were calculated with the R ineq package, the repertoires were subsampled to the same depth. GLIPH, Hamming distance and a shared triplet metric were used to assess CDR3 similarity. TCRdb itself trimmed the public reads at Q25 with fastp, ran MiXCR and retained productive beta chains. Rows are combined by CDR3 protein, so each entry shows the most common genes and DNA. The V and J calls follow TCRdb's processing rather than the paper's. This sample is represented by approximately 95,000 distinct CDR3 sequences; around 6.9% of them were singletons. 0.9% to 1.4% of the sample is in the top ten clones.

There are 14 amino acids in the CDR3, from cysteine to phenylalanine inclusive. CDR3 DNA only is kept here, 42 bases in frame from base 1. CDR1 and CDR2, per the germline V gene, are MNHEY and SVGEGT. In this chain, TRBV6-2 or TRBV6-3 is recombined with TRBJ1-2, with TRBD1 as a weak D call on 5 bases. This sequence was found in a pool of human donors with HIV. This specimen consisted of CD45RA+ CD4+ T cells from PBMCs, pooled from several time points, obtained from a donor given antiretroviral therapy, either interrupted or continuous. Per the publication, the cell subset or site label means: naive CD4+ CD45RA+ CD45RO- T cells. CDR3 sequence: CASSYGTPNYDYTF. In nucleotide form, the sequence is TGTGCCAGCAGTTACGGGACGCCTAACTATGACTACACCTTC.